This T cell receptor beta chain was identified in a study of patients and donors after allogeneic stem cell transplantation. This clonotype occurred a few times. TCRdb itself ran the RT-PCR reads through MiXCR, one entry per CDR3 protein. The sample holds 150,000 to 200,000 distinct CDR3 sequences, approximately 31% seen once. The CDR3 contains 17 residues. With 1 base removed from V and 5 bases from J, the gap between germline ends came to 15 bases. The V gene's germline CDR1 is LGHNA and CDR2 YSLEER. This rearrangement joins TRBV4-3 to TRBJ1-6; D is perhaps TRBD1 (5 bases). Sample: blood, either unsorted or a sorted T cell fraction (not recorded which). The origin of this receptor is a human donor who was either an allogeneic HSCT recipient or a stem cell or donor lymphocyte infusion donor (not recorded which). It is not recorded whose cells these are; they may come from a transplant donor. This chain's CDR3 is CASSQVPGGANNSPLHF. CDR3 nucleotides: TGCGCCAGCAGCCAAGTTCCCGGCGGGGCCAATAATTCACCCCTCCACTTT.